The next 18 T cell receptor beta chains were all read from a single sample in a study of shared clonotypes between healthy human individuals. Assay used: immunoSEQ multiplex PCR; TCRdb lists only in-frame clones, some missing. Of more than 2 million clones detected, about 95% appear once; the ten largest clones hold 0.13%. Sequencing used naive CD4+ T cells sorted from blood. The subset denotes: CD45RA+ positively selected. The receptors were gathered from a young man in good health.

The rearrangement links TRBV7-9 to TRBJ1-2; no clear D gene. The germline V gene encodes CDR1 SEHNR and CDR2 FQNEAQ (reference sequence). CDR3 size: 12 residues. V lost 1 base and J lost 8, with 8 bases in between. CDR3 DNA: TGTGCCAGCAGCTTAGTGGCGGCCGGCTACACCTTC. Translation gives CASSLVAAGYTF.

The chain couples TRBV5-8 to TRBJ1-2; D remains ambiguous. V was trimmed by 4 bases and J by 8 bases, leaving 9 bases between them. The V gene's germline CDR1 is SGHTS and CDR2 YDEGEE. This CDR3 spans 11 amino acids. The CDR3 is CASSRFSGYTF. The DNA of the CDR3 is TGTGCCAGCAGCCGGTTCTCGGGCTACACCTTC.

The gene calls are TRBV29-1 and TRBJ2-3; D not certain. Per germline, CDR1 SQVTM and CDR2 ANQGSEA. The CDR3 loop spans 16 amino acids. The V gene lost 3 bases and the J gene lost 4 bases, with 20 bases spanning the gap. CDR3 sequence (DNA): TGCAGCGTTGATTCGGTGGCAGGCGGTCCAGCAGATACGCAGTATTTT. It codes for CSVDSVAGGPADTQYF.

The V and J genes are TRBV7-9 and TRBJ1-2, with D perhaps matching TRBD1 (5 bases). Between the trimmed V and J ends, which lost 2 bases and 4 bases, there was a span of 14 bases. This CDR3 has 15 residues. CDR1 and CDR2 (germline): SEHNR, FQNEAQ (reference sequence). The CDR3 DNA reads as TGTGCCAGCAGCTTAACCAGGGTCGATATCTATGGCTACACCTTC. It codes for CASSLTRVDIYGYTF.

DNA for the CDR3: TGCGCCAGCAGCTTAGCGGGGAACTTCCAAGAGACCCAGTACTTC. Translated, it gives CASSLAGNFQETQYF. The rearrangement links TRBV5-1 to TRBJ2-5; 7 nucleotides match TRBD2. This CDR3 region has 15 residues. The V gene's germline CDR1 is SGHRS and CDR2 YFSETQ. V lost 2 bases and J lost 1; bases outside the gene matches: 5. Together with reference TRBV5-1 and TRBJ2-5, the CDR3 gives the full variable domain: KAGVTQTPRYLIKTRGQQVTLSCSPISGHRSVSWYQQTPGQGLQFLFEYFSETQRNKGNFPGRFSGRQFSNSRSEMNVSTLELGDSALYLCASSLAGNFQETQYFGPGTRLLVL.

This chain connects TRBV6-6 to TRBJ1-6; 8 bases line up with TRBD1. This CDR3 contains 14 residues. V lost 4 bases to trimming and J lost 9 bases; unmatched junction nucleotides: 5. From germline, CDR1 is MNHNY and CDR2 SVGAGI (reference sequence). As DNA, the CDR3 is TGTGCCAGCAGTTTACAGGGGGACCCTTCACCCCTCCACTTT. It specifies CASSLQGDPSPLHF.

To note about this clone: The same CDR3 is also encoded by other DNA sequences in this sample. The V and J genes are TRBV28 and TRBJ2-7, with D possibly TRBD1 on 5 matching bases. CDR3 length: 13 residues. Trimming stripped 5 bases from V and 3 bases from J, with 11 bases between. Germline CDR1 MDHEN, CDR2 SYDVKM. The CDR3 DNA sequence: TGTGCCAGCAGTCGTGCAGGGCTCTACGAGCAGTACTTC. This sequence encodes CASSRAGLYEQYF.

The J gene is TRBJ2-1, the V gene TRBV30; weak D call: TRBD1 (5 bases). Germline lookup yields CDR1 GTSNPN and CDR2 SVGIG (reference sequence). The V end was cut by 1 base, the J end by 3 bases, with 13 bases between. The CDR3 sequence is 15 residues long. For the CDR3, the DNA is TGTGCCTGGAGTGCCAGGGCGTCCCTCTACAATGAGCAGTTCTTC. Encoded protein: CAWSARASLYNEQFF.

This sequence joins TRBV27 and TRBJ1-1; 7 bases are shared with TRBD1. The V and J ends lost 3 bases and 2 bases, in that order; junction bases with no gene match: 6. CDR3 length: 15 residues. Germline V gene sequence: CDR1 MNHEY, CDR2 SMNVEV (reference sequence). The chain's CDR3 is CASSFGTVLNTEAFF. For the CDR3, the DNA is TGTGCCAGCAGTTTTGGGACAGTTTTAAACACTGAAGCTTTCTTT.

The V gene is TRBV5-4, the J gene TRBJ2-4; perhaps TRBD2 as D (6 bases). Trimming shortened V by 5 bases and J by 8 bases, and 17 bases separated the two germline ends. The germline V gene encodes CDR1 SGHNT and CDR2 YYREEE (reference sequence). CDR3 length: 14 amino acids. The CDR3 nucleotides read TGTGCCAGCAGATCCTCCGGGGGTATGGACATTCAGTACTTC. Translated, it gives CASRSSGGMDIQYF.

This clone showed up just a few times. Other DNA sequences within the sample encode an identical CDR3. V and J are TRBV28 and TRBJ1-5; D is unclear. Trimming removed 3 bases at V and 1 base at J, with 4 bases between. The germline V gene encodes CDR1 MDHEN and CDR2 SYDVKM. This CDR3 region has 13 residues. Here the CDR3 reads CASSFGSNQPQHF. The CDR3, as DNA: TGTGCCAGCAGTTTTGGAAGCAATCAGCCCCAGCATTTT.

The chain has TRBV5-1 and TRBJ2-1; possible D gene TRBD2, 6 bases. Germline CDR1 and CDR2: SGHRS and YFSETQ. Trimming pared 3 bases from V and 7 bases from J, leaving 20 bases between. The CDR3 consists of 16 residues. CDR3 sequence reads: CASSSRKFGGNNEQFF. The CDR3 DNA is TGCGCCAGCAGCTCGCGGAAGTTTGGCGGGAATAATGAGCAGTTCTTC.

The chain recombines TRBV4-3 with TRBJ2-2, with a tentative D call TRBD2 (5 bases). The germline V and J ends were trimmed by 0 bases and 4 bases, with 12 bases remaining between them. CDR1 is LGHNA and CDR2 is YSLEER in the germline V gene. The CDR3 is 16 residues long. The chain's CDR3 is CASSQDVASPTGELFF. The DNA of the CDR3 is TGCGCCAGCAGCCAAGATGTCGCTAGCCCCACCGGGGAGCTGTTTTTT.

This rearrangement joins TRBV11-2 to TRBJ1-2; weak D call: TRBD1 (5 bases). The germline gives CDR1 SGHAT, CDR2 FQNNGV. The CDR3 is 14 residues long. The V and J ends lost 5 bases and 4 bases respectively, with 14 bases between them. CDR3 residues: CASSPDLGVYGYTF. CDR3 nucleotide sequence: TGTGCCAGCAGCCCGGACCTGGGGGTCTATGGCTACACCTTC. The full variable domain, its missing parts supplied by reference TRBV11-2 and TRBJ1-2, is EAGVAQSPRYKIIEKRQSVAFWCNPISGHATLYWYQQILGQGPKLLIQFQNNGVVDDSQLPKDRFSAERLKGVDSTLKIQPAKLEDSAVYLCASSPDLGVYGYTFGSGTRLTVV.

Regarding this clone: Mismatch with germline at one junction end may stem from a read error. This rearrangement joins TRBV20-1 to TRBJ1-5; D gene unclear. The CDR3 totals 11 residues. CDR1 and CDR2 from the germline V gene are DFQATT and SNEGSKA (reference sequence). CDR3 loop: CSARDPQHQHF. The CDR3 DNA follows: TGCAGTGCTAGAGATCCCCAGCACCAGCATTTT.

This clone was found once. The genes are TRBV4-3 and TRBJ2-3; 7 bases are a match to TRBD1. Germline values: CDR1 LGHNA, CDR2 YSLEER. The J segment lost 6 bases and the V segment lost 4 bases, leaving 4 bases of the junction unmatched. The CDR3 is 13 amino acids. DNA of the CDR3: TGCGCCAGCAGCCTATCGACAGGGGATACGCAGTATTTT. Translated: CASSLSTGDTQYF.

This chain uses TRBV6-6 with TRBJ1-1, with no clear D. Germline loops: CDR1 MNHNY, CDR2 SVGAGI (reference sequence). The CDR3 totals 12 residues. Trimming took 4 bases from V and 0 from J, leaving 3 bases between them. Written as DNA, the CDR3 is TGTGCCAGCAGTTTTGTGAACACTGAAGCTTTCTTT. Translating gives CASSFVNTEAFF.

The chain is built from TRBV28 and TRBJ1-3; TRBD1 might be the D (5 bases). The CDR3 contains 17 residues. Germline CDR1 and CDR2: MDHEN and SYDVKM. Between the trimmed V and J ends, which lost 5 bases and 0 bases, there was a span of 17 bases. The CDR3: CASSLTSTGHSGNTIYF. CDR3 nucleotide sequence: TGTGCCAGCAGTCTTACCTCTACAGGCCACTCTGGAAACACCATATATTTT.